These 4 T cell receptor beta chains were sequenced from one sample in a study of early T cells in non-severe SARS-CoV-2 infection. TCRdb used MiXCR to reprocess the 5' RACE reads, holding one entry per CDR3 protein. The sample consists of under 75,000 distinct CDR3 sequences, over 10% of them appearing once. Sequenced sample: whole blood. The receptors originated from an adult who was a healthcare worker with PCR-confirmed SARS-CoV-2 infection or an uninfected control (not recorded which).

This clonotype was seen a few times. The rearrangement joins TRBV5-1 to TRBJ2-7; no clear D. The V end was cut by 5 bases, the J end by 0 bases, with 18 bases between. Germline V CDR1 and CDR2: SGHRS, YFSETQ. This CDR3 is 16 amino acids long. The CDR3 loop reads CASSLELGRTSYEQYF. The CDR3 DNA follows: TGCGCCAGCAGTCTGGAGCTCGGCAGGACCTCCTACGAGCAGTACTTC. Variable domain in full (rest from reference TRBV5-1 and TRBJ2-7): KAGVTQTPRYLIKTRGQQVTLSCSPISGHRSVSWYQQTPGQGLQFLFEYFSETQRNKGNFPGRFSGRQFSNSRSEMNVSTLELGDSALYLCASSLELGRTSYEQYFGPGTRLTVT.

In its sample, this clonotype was seen a few times. V gene TRBV29-1 combines with J gene TRBJ2-1, with D possibly being TRBD2 (6 bases). The V end was cut by 5 bases, the J end by 3 bases, with 14 bases between. CDR3 length: 14 residues. Germline V gives CDR1 SQVTM, CDR2 ANQGSEA. The CDR3 is CSVQLATYYNEQFF. CDR3 DNA sequence: TGCAGCGTTCAACTAGCAACCTACTACAATGAGCAGTTCTTC.

Only a few counts were recorded for this clonotype. The chain employs TRBV20-1 and TRBJ2-3; tentative D call: TRBD2 (5 bases). V lost 5 bases and J lost 8, with 29 bases in between. The germline CDR1 and CDR2 sequences are DFQATT and SNEGSKA (reference sequence). The CDR3 sequence is 17 residues long. The CDR3: CSAHLWGRTSLARTQYF. The CDR3 nucleotides are TGCAGTGCTCACCTATGGGGTAGGACTTCGCTGGCCCGTACGCAGTATTTT.

This chain connects TRBV4-2 to TRBJ2-1, with D possibly being TRBD2 (6 bases). The CDR3 runs to 14 residues. The germline V and J ends were trimmed by 10 bases and 6 bases, with 19 bases remaining between them. Germline V gene lookup returns CDR1 LGHNA and CDR2 YNFKEQ. The CDR3 spells CATSLGTDFNEQFF. Here the CDR3 DNA reads TGTGCCACTTCTCTAGGGACTGACTTCAATGAGCAGTTCTTC.